This T cell receptor beta chain is drawn from a study of blood T cell repertoires in COVID-19. On the study more broadly: PBMCs, B-cell-depleted T cells, or T cells provided the cDNA or gDNA that made up the material.

Seattle researchers signed up patients amid active infection and tracked them longitudinally. As handled by the study authors: By means of reference gene primer amplification, nucleated cell counts were estimated. Libraries were prepared by immunoSEQ multiplex PCR; TCRdb keeps only in-frame clonotypes and omits some of them. The V and J calls and clone size were taken over from that table, and D and trimming were inferred from the DNA. The sample yields 450,000 or so clones, about 90% seen once. V lost 2 bases to trimming and J lost 3 bases, with 9 bases between them. The CDR3 runs 13 residues. Germline CDR1 reads SGHNT; CDR2 reads YYREEE (reference sequence).

The specimen was peripheral blood. This sequence was found in a man younger than 35 with COVID-19, enrolled during active disease. V usage is TRBV5-4 and J usage is TRBJ2-7; D perhaps matches TRBD1 (6 bases). The CDR3 sequence is CASSFGDNYEQYF. The CDR3 nucleotides read TGTGCCAGCAGCTTCGGGGACAACTACGAGCAGTACTTC.